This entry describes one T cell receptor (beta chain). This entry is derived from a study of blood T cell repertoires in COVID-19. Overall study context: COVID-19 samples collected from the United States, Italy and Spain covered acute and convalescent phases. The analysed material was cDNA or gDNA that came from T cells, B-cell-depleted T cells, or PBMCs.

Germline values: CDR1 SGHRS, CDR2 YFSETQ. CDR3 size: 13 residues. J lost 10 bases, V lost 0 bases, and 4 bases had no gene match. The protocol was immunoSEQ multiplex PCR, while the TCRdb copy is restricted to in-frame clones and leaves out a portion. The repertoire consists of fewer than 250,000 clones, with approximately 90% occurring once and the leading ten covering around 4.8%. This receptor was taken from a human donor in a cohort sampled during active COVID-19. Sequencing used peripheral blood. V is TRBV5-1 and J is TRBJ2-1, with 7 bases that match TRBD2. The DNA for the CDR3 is TGCGCCAGCAGCTTGGCCCCGGGACTAGAGCAGTTCTTC. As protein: CASSLAPGLEQFF.